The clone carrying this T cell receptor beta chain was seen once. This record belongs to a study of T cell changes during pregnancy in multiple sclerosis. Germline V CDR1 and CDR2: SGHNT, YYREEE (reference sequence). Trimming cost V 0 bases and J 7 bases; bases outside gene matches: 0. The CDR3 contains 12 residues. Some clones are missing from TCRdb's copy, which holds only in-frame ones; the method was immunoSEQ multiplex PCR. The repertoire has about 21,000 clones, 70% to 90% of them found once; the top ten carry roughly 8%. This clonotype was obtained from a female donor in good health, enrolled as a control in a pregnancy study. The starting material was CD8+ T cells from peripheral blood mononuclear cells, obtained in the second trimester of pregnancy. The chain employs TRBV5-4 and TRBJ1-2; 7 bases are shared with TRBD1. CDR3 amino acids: CASSLGDSGYTF. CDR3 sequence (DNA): TGTGCCAGCAGCTTGGGGGACAGTGGCTACACCTTC.